The following is a T cell receptor (beta chain) sequence with its context. This sample was taken from a study of blood T cell repertoires in COVID-19. Study-level background: The origin of the acute and convalescent COVID-19 samples was the United States, Italy and Spain.

Trimming shortened V by 2 bases and J by 1 base, and 10 bases separated the two germline ends. This CDR3 is built from 15 residues. CDR1 is SGHVS, CDR2 FQNEAQ, per germline. The method was immunoSEQ multiplex PCR; TCRdb's version includes in-frame clones alone and lacks a portion of them. The profile shows about 250,000 clones, about 86% of them singletons. This sequence originates from a man older than 75 with acute or convalescent COVID-19. The chain employs TRBV7-8 and TRBJ2-3, with D perhaps TRBD2 (6 bases). The sequenced material came from peripheral blood. DNA for the CDR3: TGTGCCAGCAGCTTACAGTCTAGCGGCACAGATACGCAGTATTTT. Its protein is CASSLQSSGTDTQYF.